Listed below are T cell receptor beta chains from one sample, sequenced in a study of T-cell memory formation after mild COVID-19. TCRdb reanalysed the 5' RACE reads using MiXCR and keeps one entry per CDR3 protein. The table has 540,000 or so distinct CDR3 sequences, around 20% seen once. Input material: PBMCs or a T cell subset sorted from them (not recorded which). The source is an adult woman who had mild COVID-19 (a few samples of this study predate the infection). Cell type and time point are not known. Each CDR3 is given with its conserved first and last residue. A D gene is named only where the DNA matches it firmly. A clone size is listed for some rows: how often the clone was seen (once, few, many), or a class if it is expanded.

.,TRBV5-4,TRBJ1-1,few,TGTGCCAGCAGCTTTCCCGACAGGAGGGTAGACACTGAAGCTTTCTTT,CASSFPDRRVDTEAFF
.,TRBV19,TRBJ2-1,.,TGTGCCAGTACCTCGAGCGGTTACAATGAGCAGTTCTTC,CASTSSGYNEQFF
.,TRBV3-1,TRBJ2-3,few,TGTGCCACCGGGGGCGGTGGAGATACGCAGTATTTT,CATGGGGDTQYF
TRBD2,TRBV29-1,TRBJ2-1,.,TGCAGCGTTAGGACTAGCGGGAACCCAGGGAATGAGCAGTTCTTC,CSVRTSGNPGNEQFF
.,TRBV7-3,TRBJ2-3,.,TGTGCCAGCAGTTCGTACCACACAGATACGCAGTATTTT,CASSSYHTDTQYF
TRBD1,TRBV7-9,TRBJ1-6,.,TGTGCCAGCAGACGTACAGGGGACGCTAGCAGGGACAATTCACCCCTCCACTTT,CASRRTGDASRDNSPLHF
.,TRBV20-1,TRBJ2-1,few,TGCAGTGCCCCACGAGGGAGTAGAAATGAGCAGTTCTTC,CSAPRGSRNEQFF
.,TRBV9,TRBJ2-3,many,TGTGCCAGCAGCGAATCCCAGCTAGATACGCAGTATTTT,CASSESQLDTQYF
.,TRBV2,TRBJ1-1,few,TGTGCCAGCAGTGAGGGGATGGCGAACACTGAAGCTTTCTTT,CASSEGMANTEAFF
.,TRBV2,TRBJ2-1,.,TGTGCCAGCAGTGAAGCTGGTCAGCAGTTCTTC,CASSEAGQQFF
TRBD1,TRBV7-8,TRBJ1-2,few,TGTGCCAGCCCCGACAGGGGGGCGATCTATGGCTACACCTTC,CASPDRGAIYGYTF
TRBD1,TRBV6-5,TRBJ1-5,few,TGTGCCAGCAGCCCCGACAGGGCAATGAATCAGCCCCAGCATTTT,CASSPDRAMNQPQHF
TRBD2,TRBV2,TRBJ2-1,.,TGTGCCAGCCGTGCCCTAGCGGGGGTCCACAATGAGCAGTTCTTC,CASRALAGVHNEQFF
TRBD1,TRBV4-1,TRBJ2-2,.,TGCGCCAGCAGCCCGTCGGCGACAGGGGGTTCTACCGGGGAGCTGTTTTTT,CASSPSATGGSTGELFF
.,TRBV29-1,TRBJ2-1,many,TGCAGCGTCGGAGGAGATGGTGCCCTCAATGAGCAGTTCTTC,CSVGGDGALNEQFF
.,TRBV7-3,TRBJ2-3,.,TGTGCCAGCAGCAAAACAGGGACACACATCACAGATACGCAGTATTTT,CASSKTGTHITDTQYF
.,TRBV10-3,TRBJ1-1,few,TGTGCCATCAGTGTCAGCGGTGTAAACACTGAAGCTTTCTTT,CAISVSGVNTEAFF
TRBD2,TRBV9,TRBJ2-3,.,TGTGCCAGCAGCGTAGGGACTAGCGGGAGTAGGTCAGATACGCAGTATTTT,CASSVGTSGSRSDTQYF
.,TRBV7-8,TRBJ2-3,medium-sized,TGTGCCAGCAGCGGGCCCTTGACGGCGACTAGCACAGATACGCAGTATTTT,CASSGPLTATSTDTQYF
.,TRBV9,TRBJ2-5,few,TGTGCCAGCAGCAAAGGGGGACTGTCGCTACAAGAGACCCAGTACTTC,CASSKGGLSLQETQYF
.,TRBV6-4,TRBJ2-1,.,TGTGCCAGCAGCCCTACTCGCGCGTCCTACAATGAGCAGTTCTTC,CASSPTRASYNEQFF
.,TRBV2,TRBJ1-1,.,TGTGCCATTCTAGCGTCCAAGGGGATTAACACTGAAGCTTTCTTT,CAILASKGINTEAFF
.,TRBV6-2/TRBV6-3,TRBJ2-4,few,TGTGCCAGCACCGGGGACGGAAACATTCAGTACTTC,CASTGDGNIQYF
.,TRBV4-3,TRBJ2-3,few,TGCGCCAGCAGCGTTAGTAGGAGCACAGATACGCAGTATTTT,CASSVSRSTDTQYF
.,TRBV7-9,TRBJ1-1,few,TGTGCCAGCAGCTTGGGAGCCAGGGAAGGCTCGAACACTGAAGCTTTCTTT,CASSLGAREGSNTEAFF
TRBD2,TRBV20-1,TRBJ2-3,few,TGCAGTGCTAGAGAAGGACTAGCGGTGAGAGGAGATACGCAGTATTTT,CSAREGLAVRGDTQYF
.,TRBV5-4,TRBJ2-7,few,TGTGCCAGCAGCTTGGGGAAATCCCACCCATCGGTGCAGTACTTC,CASSLGKSHPSVQYF
TRBD1,TRBV12-3/TRBV12-4,TRBJ1-6,.,TGTGCCAGCAGCCCAAACACAGGGGGGCATTCACCCCTCCACTTT,CASSPNTGGHSPLHF
.,TRBV20-1,TRBJ2-7,few,TGCAGTGCCGTCATCCTCAGAGTGACCCCTTCCTACGAGCAGTACTTC,CSAVILRVTPSYEQYF
.,TRBV7-3,TRBJ2-3,few,TGTGCCAGCAGCTTAAGCCCAGTAGCAGATACGCAGTATTTT,CASSLSPVADTQYF
TRBD2,TRBV19,TRBJ2-7,few,TGTGCCAGCCGGACTAGCGGGCGAAACGAGCAGTACTTC,CASRTSGRNEQYF
.,TRBV6-1,TRBJ2-7,few,TGTGCCAGCTCGACCACACAGGGGAGGAACGAGCAGTACTTC,CASSTTQGRNEQYF
TRBD1,TRBV6-5,TRBJ2-1,.,TGTGCCAGCAGTTACCGGGACAGATACCCCTACAATGAGCAGTTCTTC,CASSYRDRYPYNEQFF
.,TRBV7-9,TRBJ1-3,.,TGTGCCAGCAGCTTCGCAGGGAAGGCGGGAAACACCATATATTTT,CASSFAGKAGNTIYF
.,TRBV7-9,TRBJ1-1,many,TGCGCCAGCAGCTTGGGGCGCACTGAAGCTTTCTTT,CASSLGRTEAFF
.,TRBV2,TRBJ2-1,.,TGTGCCAGCAGGGAGACAGCATTTGAGCAGTTCTTC,CASRETAFEQFF
TRBD2,TRBV7-8,TRBJ2-3,.,TGTGCCAGCAGCTTTAAACTAGCGGGAACCCTGAGGACAGATACGCAGTATTTT,CASSFKLAGTLRTDTQYF
.,TRBV5-1,TRBJ2-3,many,TGCGCCAGCAGCTTGGAAAGGCGGTACACAGATACGCAGTATTTT,CASSLERRYTDTQYF
TRBD2,TRBV5-1,TRBJ2-1,.,TGCGCCAGCAGCTTGGAAGGACTAGCGGGCGATGAGCAGTTCTTC,CASSLEGLAGDEQFF
.,TRBV2,TRBJ2-3,.,TGTGCCAGCAGGGACTACCCAAGCACAGATACGCAGTATTTT,CASRDYPSTDTQYF
TRBD1,TRBV19,TRBJ2-1,.,TGTGCCAGTACCGGGACAGGGCCCGAGCAGTTCTTC,CASTGTGPEQFF
.,TRBV5-1,TRBJ2-3,many,TGCGCCAGCAGCTTGGTACCGAACACAGATACGCAGTATTTT,CASSLVPNTDTQYF
.,TRBV5-4,TRBJ2-4,.,TGTGCCAGCAGCTTGGGGGAAAACATTCAGTACTTC,CASSLGENIQYF
.,TRBV18,TRBJ1-6,.,TGTGCCAGCTCCCACGGACAGAAGTGGGATAATTCACCCCTCCACTTT,CASSHGQKWDNSPLHF
.,TRBV18,TRBJ1-1,.,TGTGCCAGCCTCGTATCTACTGAAGCTTTCTTT,CASLVSTEAFF
.,TRBV7-9,TRBJ1-4,.,TGTGCCAGCAGCTTAGAGGTTCTCCTGGGGCCTTTCGGAACTAATGAAAAACTGTTTTTT,CASSLEVLLGPFGTNEKLFF
TRBD2,TRBV25-1,TRBJ2-3,.,TGTGCCAGCAGTGAGACGACTAGCGGGGGGAGAGATACGCAGTATTTT,CASSETTSGGRDTQYF
.,TRBV4-3,TRBJ2-3,few,TGCGCCAGCAGCCAAGGCGGGGCCACAGATACGCAGTATTTT,CASSQGGATDTQYF
.,TRBV25-1,TRBJ2-7,.,TGTGCCAGCAGTGCATCAAGGGGCAGGGGTTACGAGCAGTACTTC,CASSASRGRGYEQYF
.,TRBV20-1,TRBJ2-7,.,TGCAGTGCTAGGTACGGCGTCGAGCGCTTC,CSARYGVERF
.,TRBV29-1,TRBJ2-7,many,TGCAGCGTTGAAGATCATCGTTACGAGCAGTACTTC,CSVEDHRYEQYF
TRBD1,TRBV24-1,TRBJ2-5,few,TGTGCCACCAGTGATTCCCGGGACAGGGAAGGGAAGACCCAGTACTTC,CATSDSRDREGKTQYF
TRBD1,TRBV5-1,TRBJ2-7,few,TGCGCCAGCAGCTTGGACTGGGACAGCACCTACGAGCAGTACTTC,CASSLDWDSTYEQYF
TRBD2,TRBV3-1,TRBJ2-1,.,TGTGCCAGCAGCCAAGATATCGCTAGCGGAGATGAGCAGTTCTTC,CASSQDIASGDEQFF
.,TRBV24-1,TRBJ2-1,few,TGTGCCACCAGTGATACCGGGACTTTCGATGAGCAGTTCTTC,CATSDTGTFDEQFF
.,TRBV2,TRBJ2-5,.,TGTGCCAGCCTTCAAGAGACCCAGTACTTC,CASLQETQYF
.,TRBV18,TRBJ2-3,.,TGTGCCAGCTCACCACTAGCCACGGAGGCAGATACGCAGTATTTT,CASSPLATEADTQYF
.,TRBV10-3,TRBJ2-2,.,TGTGCCATCAGTGTAGGAACCGGGGAGCTGTTTTTT,CAISVGTGELFF
.,TRBV5-5,TRBJ2-1,few,TGTGCCAGCAGCGGCCAAGGGGGGAGCGGGGTGGGCTACAATGAGCAGTTCTTC,CASSGQGGSGVGYNEQFF